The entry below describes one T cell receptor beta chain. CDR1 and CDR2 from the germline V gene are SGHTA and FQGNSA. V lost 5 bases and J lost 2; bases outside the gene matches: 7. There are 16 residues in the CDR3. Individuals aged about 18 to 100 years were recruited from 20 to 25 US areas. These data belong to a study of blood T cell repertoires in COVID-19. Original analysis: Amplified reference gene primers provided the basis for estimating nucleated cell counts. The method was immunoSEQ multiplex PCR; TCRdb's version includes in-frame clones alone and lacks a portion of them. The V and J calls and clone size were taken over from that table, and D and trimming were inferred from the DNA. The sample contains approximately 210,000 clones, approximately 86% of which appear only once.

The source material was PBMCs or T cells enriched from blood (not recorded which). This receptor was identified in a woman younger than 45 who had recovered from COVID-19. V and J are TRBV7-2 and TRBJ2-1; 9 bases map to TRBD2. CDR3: CASSISGGRAYNEQFF. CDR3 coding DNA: TGTGCCAGCAGCATTAGCGGGGGCAGGGCCTACAATGAGCAGTTCTTC.